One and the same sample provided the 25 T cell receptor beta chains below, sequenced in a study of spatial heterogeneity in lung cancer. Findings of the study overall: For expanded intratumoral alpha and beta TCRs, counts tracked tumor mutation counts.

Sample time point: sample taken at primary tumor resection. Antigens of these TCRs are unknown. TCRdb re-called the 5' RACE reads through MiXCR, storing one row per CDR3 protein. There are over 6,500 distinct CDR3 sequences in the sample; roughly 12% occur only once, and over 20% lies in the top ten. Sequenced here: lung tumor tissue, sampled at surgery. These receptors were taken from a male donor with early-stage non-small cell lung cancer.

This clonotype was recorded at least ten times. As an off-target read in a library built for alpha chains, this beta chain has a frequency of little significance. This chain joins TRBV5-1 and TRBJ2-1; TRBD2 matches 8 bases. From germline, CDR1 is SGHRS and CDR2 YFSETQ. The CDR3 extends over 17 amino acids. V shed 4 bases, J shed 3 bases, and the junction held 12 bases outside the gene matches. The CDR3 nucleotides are TGCGCCAGCAGCGAGGATATAGCTAGCGGGCTCTACAATGAGCAGTTCTTC. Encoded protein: CASSEDIASGLYNEQFF.

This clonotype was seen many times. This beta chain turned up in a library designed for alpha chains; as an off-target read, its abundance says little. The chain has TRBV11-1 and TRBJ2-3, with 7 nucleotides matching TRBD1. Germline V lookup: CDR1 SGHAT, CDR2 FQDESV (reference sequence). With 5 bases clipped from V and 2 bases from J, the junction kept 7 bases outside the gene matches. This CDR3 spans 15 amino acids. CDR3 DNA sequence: TGTGCCAGCAGCCAACGGACAGGACTCACAGATACGCAGTATTTT. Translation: CASSQRTGLTDTQYF.

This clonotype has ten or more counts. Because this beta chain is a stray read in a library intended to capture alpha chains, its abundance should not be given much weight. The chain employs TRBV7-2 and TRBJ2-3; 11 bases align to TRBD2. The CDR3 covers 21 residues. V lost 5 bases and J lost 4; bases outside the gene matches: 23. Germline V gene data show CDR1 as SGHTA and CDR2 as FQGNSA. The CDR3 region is CASSPEEKSSGRTPVPDTQYF. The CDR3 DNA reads TGTGCCAGCAGCCCCGAGGAAAAGTCTAGCGGGAGGACCCCTGTACCAGATACGCAGTATTTT. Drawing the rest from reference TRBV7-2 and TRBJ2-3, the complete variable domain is GAGVSQSPSNKVTEKGKDVELRCDPISGHTALYWYRQSLGQGLEFLIYFQGNSAPDKSGLPSDRFSAERTGGSVSTLTIQRTQQEDSAVYLCASSPEEKSSGRTPVPDTQYFGPGTRLTVL.

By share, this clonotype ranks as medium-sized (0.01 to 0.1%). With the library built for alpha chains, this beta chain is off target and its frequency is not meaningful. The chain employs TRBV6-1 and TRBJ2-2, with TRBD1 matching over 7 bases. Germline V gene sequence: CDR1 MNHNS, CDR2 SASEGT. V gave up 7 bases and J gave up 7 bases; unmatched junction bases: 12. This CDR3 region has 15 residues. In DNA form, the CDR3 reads TGTGCCAGCACCCTGATAGAGGGGGCGGGCGGGGAGCTGTTTTTT. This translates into CASTLIEGAGGELFF.

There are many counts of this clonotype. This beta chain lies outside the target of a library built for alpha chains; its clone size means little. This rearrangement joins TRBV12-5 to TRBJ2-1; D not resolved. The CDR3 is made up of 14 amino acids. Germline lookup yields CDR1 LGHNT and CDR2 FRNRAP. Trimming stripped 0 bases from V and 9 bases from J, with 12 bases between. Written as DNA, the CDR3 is TGTGCTAGTGGTTTGGTAAAGAGGTTTTCTGAGCAGTTCTTC. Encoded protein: CASGLVKRFSEQFF. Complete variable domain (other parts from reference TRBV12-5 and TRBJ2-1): DARVTQTPRHKVTEMGQEVTMRCQPILGHNTVFWYRQTMMQGLELLAYFRNRAPLDDSGMPKDRFSAEMPDATLATLKIQPSEPRDSAVYFCASGLVKRFSEQFFGPGTRLTVL.

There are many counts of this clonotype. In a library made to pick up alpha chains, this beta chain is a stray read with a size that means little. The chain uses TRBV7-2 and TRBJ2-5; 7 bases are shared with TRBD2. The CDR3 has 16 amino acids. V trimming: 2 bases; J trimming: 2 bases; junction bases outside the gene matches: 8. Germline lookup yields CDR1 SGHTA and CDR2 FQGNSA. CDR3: CASSLFPPSGQETQYF. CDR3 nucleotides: TGTGCCAGCAGCTTATTCCCCCCTAGCGGACAAGAGACCCAGTACTTC.

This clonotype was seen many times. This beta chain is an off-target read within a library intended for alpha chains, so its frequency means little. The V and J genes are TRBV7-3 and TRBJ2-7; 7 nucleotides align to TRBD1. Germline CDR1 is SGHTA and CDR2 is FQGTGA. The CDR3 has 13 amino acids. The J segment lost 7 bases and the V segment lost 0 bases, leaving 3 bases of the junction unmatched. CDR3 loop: CASSLTGQTEQYF. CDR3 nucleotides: TGTGCCAGCAGCTTAACGGGACAGACTGAGCAGTACTTC.

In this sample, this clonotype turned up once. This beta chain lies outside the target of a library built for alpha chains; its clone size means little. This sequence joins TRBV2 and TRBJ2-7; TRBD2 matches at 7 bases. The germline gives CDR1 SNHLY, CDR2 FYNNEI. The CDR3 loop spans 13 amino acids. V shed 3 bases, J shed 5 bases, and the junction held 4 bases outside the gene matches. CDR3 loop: CASSEGLADEQYF. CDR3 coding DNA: TGTGCCAGCAGTGAGGGGCTAGCGGACGAGCAGTACTTC.

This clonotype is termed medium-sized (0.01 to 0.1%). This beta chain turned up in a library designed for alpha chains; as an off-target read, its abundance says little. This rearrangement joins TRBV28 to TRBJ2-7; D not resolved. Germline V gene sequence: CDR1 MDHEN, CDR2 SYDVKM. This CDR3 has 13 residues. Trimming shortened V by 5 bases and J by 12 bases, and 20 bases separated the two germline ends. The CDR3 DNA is TGTGCCAGCAGTCAAATATCCCACGTTTCCGGGTACTTC. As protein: CASSQISHVSGYF.

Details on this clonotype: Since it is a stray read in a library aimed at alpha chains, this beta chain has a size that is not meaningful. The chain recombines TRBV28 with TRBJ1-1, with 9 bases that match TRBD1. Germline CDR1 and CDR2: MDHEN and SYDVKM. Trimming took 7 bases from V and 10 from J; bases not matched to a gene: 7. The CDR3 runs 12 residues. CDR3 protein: CASIPGQGRAFF. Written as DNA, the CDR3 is TGTGCCAGCATTCCGGGACAGGGTCGAGCTTTCTTT.

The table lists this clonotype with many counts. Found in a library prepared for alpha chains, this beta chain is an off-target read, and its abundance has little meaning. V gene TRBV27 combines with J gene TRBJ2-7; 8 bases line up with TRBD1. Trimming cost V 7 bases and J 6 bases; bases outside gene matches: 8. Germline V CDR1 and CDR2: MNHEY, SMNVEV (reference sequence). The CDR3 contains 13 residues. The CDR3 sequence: CASKKDRAAEQYF. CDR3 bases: TGTGCCAGCAAGAAGGACAGGGCCGCCGAGCAGTACTTC.

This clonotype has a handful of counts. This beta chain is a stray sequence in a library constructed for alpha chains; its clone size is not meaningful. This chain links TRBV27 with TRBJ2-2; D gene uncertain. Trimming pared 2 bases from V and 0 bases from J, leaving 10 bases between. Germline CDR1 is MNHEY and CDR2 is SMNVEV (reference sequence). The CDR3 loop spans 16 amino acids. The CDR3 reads CASSLVGNSNTGELFF. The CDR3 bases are TGTGCCAGCAGTTTAGTAGGAAACTCGAACACCGGGGAGCTGTTTTTT.

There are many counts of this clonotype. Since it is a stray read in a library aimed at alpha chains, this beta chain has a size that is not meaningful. The CDR3 DNA reads as TGCGCCAGCAGCCAAGATCTACAGGGGGCGGACGAGCAGTACTTC. Protein sequence: CASSQDLQGADEQYF. The rearrangement joins TRBV4-1 to TRBJ2-7; 9 bases align to TRBD1. The CDR3 consists of 15 residues. With 0 bases clipped from V and 5 bases from J, the junction kept 5 bases outside the gene matches. CDR1 and CDR2 from the germline V gene are MGHRA and YSYEKL.

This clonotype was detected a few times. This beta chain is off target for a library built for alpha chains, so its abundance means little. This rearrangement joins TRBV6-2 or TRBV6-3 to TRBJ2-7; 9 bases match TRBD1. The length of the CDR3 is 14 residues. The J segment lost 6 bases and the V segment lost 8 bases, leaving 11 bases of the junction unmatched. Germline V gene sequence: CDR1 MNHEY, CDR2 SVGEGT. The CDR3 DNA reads TGTGCCAGCTCAACGGGACAGGGTTCGACCGAGCAGTACTTC. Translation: CASSTGQGSTEQYF.

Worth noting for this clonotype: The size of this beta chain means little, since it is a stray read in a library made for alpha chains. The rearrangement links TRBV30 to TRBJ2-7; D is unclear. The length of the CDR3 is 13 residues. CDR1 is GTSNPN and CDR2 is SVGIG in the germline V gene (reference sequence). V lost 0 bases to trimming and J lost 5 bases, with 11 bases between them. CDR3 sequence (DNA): TGTGCCTGGAGTGTAGTTGAGTACCACGAGCAGTACTTC. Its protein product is CAWSVVEYHEQYF.

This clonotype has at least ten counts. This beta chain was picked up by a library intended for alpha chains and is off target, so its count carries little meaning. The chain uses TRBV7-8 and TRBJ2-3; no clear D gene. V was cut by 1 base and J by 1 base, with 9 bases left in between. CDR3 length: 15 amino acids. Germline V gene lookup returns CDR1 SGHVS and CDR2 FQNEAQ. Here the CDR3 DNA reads TGTGCCAGCAGCTTAGGCGGTTTTCGCACAGATACGCAGTATTTT. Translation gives CASSLGGFRTDTQYF.

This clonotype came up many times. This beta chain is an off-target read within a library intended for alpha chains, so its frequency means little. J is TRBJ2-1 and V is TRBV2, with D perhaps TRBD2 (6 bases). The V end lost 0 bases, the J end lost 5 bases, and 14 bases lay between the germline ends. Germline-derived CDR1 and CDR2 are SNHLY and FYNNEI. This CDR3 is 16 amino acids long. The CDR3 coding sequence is TGTGCCAGCAGTGAAGCGGGAATAGCGGTAAACAATGAGCAGTTCTTC. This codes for CASSEAGIAVNNEQFF.

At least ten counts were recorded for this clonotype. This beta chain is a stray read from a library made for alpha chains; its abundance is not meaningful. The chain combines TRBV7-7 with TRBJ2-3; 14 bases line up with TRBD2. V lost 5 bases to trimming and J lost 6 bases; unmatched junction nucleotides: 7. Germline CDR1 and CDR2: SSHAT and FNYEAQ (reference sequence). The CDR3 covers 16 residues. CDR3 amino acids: CASSPGLAGAVDTQYF. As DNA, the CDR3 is TGTGCCAGCAGCCCGGGACTAGCGGGAGCGGTGGATACGCAGTATTTT.

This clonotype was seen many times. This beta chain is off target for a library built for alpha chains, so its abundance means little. The CDR3 DNA follows: TGTGCCAGTGGACGGGATCCTAGCACAGATACGCAGTATTTT. Translation gives CASGRDPSTDTQYF. This chain uses TRBV7-2 with TRBJ2-3; D perhaps matches TRBD2 (5 bases). Germline V gives CDR1 SGHTA, CDR2 FQGNSA. V lost 9 bases and J lost 0, with 13 bases in between. CDR3 length: 14 residues.

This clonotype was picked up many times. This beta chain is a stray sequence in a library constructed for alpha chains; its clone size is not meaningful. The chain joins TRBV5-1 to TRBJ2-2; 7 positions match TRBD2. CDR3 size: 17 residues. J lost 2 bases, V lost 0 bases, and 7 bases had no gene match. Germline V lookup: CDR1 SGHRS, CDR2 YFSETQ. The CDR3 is CASSLVPAGLNTGELFF. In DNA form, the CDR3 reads TGCGCCAGCAGCTTGGTTCCAGCGGGGCTCAACACCGGGGAGCTGTTTTTT.

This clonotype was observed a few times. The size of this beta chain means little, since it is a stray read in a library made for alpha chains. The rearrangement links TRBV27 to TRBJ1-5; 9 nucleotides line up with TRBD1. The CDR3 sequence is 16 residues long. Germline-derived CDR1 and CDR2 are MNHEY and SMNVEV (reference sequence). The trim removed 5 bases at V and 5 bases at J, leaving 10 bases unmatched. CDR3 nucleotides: TGTGCCAGCAGTCCGTTACCGGGACAGGGTGATCAGCCCCAGCATTTT. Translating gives CASSPLPGQGDQPQHF.

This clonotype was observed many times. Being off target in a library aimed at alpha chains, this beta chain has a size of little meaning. CDR3 loop: CASSILGTSHEQFF. As DNA, the CDR3 is TGTGCCAGTAGTATTCTCGGGACTAGCCATGAGCAGTTCTTC. The rearrangement joins TRBV19 to TRBJ2-1; 9 bases match TRBD2. The V and J ends lost 3 bases and 8 bases, in that order; junction bases with no gene match: 5. The CDR3 length is 14 residues. Germline loops: CDR1 LNHDA, CDR2 SQIVND (reference sequence).

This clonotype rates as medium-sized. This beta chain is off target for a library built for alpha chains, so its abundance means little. In nucleotides, the CDR3 is TGCAGTGCTACCCCGGGACAGGGACGGTACGAGCAGTACTTC. Its translation is CSATPGQGRYEQYF. This rearrangement joins TRBV20-1 to TRBJ2-7; 9 bases fit TRBD1. CDR3 length: 14 amino acids. CDR1 and CDR2 from the germline V gene are DFQATT and SNEGSKA (reference sequence). Trimming took 4 bases from V and 4 from J; bases not matched to a gene: 8.

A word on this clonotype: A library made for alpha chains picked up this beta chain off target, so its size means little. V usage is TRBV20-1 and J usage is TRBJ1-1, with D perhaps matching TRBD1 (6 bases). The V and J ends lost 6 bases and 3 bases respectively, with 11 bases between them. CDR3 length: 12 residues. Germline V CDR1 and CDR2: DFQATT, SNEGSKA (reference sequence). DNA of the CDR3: TGCAGTGCCCGGGGGGCGGACACTGAAGCTTTCTTT. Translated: CSARGADTEAFF.

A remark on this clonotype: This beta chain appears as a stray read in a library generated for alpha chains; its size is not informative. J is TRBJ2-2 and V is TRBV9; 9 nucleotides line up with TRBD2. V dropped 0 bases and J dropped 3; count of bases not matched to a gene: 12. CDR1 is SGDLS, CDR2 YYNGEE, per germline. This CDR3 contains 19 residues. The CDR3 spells CASSVGDPWVAGDTGELFF. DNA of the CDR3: TGTGCCAGCAGCGTAGGAGACCCCTGGGTAGCGGGGGACACCGGGGAGCTGTTTTTT.